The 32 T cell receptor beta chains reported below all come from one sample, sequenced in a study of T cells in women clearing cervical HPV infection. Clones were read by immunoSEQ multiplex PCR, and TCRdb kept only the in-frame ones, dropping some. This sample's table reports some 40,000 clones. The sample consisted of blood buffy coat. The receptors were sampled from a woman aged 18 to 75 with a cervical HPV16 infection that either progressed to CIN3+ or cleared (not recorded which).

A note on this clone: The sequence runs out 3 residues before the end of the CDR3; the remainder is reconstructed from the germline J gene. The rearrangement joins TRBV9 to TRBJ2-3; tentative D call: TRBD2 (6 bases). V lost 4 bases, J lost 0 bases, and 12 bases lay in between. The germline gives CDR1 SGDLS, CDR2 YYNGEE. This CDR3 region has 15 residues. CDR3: CASSPSGSSTDTQYF. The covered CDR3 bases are TGTGCCAGCAGCCCGAGCGGGTCTAGCACAGATACG.

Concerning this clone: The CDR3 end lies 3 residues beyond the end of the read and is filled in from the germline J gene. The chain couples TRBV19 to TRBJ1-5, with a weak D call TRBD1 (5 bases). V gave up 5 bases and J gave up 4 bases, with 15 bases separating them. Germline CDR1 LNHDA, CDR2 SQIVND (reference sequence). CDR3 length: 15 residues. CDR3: CASSWGPEANQPQHF. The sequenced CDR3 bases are TGTGCCAGTAGTTGGGGCCCCGAGGCGAATCAGCCC.

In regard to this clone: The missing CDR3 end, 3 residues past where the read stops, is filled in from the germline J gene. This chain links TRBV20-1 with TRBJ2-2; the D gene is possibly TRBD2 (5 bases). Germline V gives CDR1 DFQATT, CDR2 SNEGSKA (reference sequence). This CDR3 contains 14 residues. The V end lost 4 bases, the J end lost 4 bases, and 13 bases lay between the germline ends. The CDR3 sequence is CSAISAAGTGELFF. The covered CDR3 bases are TGCAGTGCTATATCAGCGGCAGGCACCGGGGAG.

The CDR3 sequence is CAWRPGHKLDYGQYF. The DNA read from the CDR3 is TGTGCCTGGAGGCCTGGGCACAAACTAGACTATGGT. J is TRBJ2-4 and V is TRBV30; maybe TRBD2 (5 bases). The CDR3 end is not reached by the read, which stops 3 residues before it; the germline J gene fills it in. The CDR3 length is 15 residues. In germline, CDR1 is GTSNPN, CDR2 SVGIG (reference sequence).

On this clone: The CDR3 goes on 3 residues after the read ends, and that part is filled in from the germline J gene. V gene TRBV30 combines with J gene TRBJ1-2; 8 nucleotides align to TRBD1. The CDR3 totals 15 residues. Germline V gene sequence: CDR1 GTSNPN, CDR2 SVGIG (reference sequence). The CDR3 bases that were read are TGTGCCTGGAGTACTTTGACAGGGGACTCAGATACC. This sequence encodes CAWSTLTGDSDT. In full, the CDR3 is CAWSTLTGDSDTYTF.

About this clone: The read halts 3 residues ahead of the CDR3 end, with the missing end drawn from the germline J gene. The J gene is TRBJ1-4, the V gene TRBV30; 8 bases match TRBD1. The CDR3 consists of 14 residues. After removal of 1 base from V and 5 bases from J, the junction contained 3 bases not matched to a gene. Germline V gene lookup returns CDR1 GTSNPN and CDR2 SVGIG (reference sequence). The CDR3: CAWSDRGLNEKLFF. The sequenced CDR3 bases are TGTGCCTGGAGTGACAGGGGGTTAAATGAAAAA.

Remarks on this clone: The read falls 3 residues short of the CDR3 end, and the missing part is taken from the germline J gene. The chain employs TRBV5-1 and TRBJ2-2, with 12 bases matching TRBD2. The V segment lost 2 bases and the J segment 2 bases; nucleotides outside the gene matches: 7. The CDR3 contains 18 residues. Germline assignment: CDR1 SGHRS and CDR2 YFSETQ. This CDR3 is CASSFGLAGGPNTGELFF. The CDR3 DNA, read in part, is TGCGCCAGCAGCTTCGGTCTAGCGGGGGGGCCTAACACCGGGGAG.

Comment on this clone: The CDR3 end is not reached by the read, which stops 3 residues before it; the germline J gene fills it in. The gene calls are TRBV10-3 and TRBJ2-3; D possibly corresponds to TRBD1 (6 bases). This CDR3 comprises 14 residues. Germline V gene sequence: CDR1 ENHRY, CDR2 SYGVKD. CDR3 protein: CAISGQVSNQPQYF. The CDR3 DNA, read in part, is TGTGCCATCAGTGGACAGGTGAGCAATCAGCCG.

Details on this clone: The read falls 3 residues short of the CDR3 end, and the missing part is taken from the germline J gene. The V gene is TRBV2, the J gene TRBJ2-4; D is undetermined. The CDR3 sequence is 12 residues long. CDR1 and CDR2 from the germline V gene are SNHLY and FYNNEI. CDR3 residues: CASSKRKYGQYF. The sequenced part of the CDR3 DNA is TGTGCCAGCAGCAAGCGAAAATATGGT.

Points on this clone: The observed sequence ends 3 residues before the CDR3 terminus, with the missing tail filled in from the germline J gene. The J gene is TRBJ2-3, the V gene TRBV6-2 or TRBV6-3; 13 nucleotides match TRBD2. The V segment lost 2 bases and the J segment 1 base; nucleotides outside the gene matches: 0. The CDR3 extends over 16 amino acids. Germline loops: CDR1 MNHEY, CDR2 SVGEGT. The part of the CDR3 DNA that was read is TGTGCCAGCAGTTACGGGACTAGCGGGGGCACAGATACG. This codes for CASSYGTSGGTDT. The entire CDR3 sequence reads CASSYGTSGGTDTQYF.

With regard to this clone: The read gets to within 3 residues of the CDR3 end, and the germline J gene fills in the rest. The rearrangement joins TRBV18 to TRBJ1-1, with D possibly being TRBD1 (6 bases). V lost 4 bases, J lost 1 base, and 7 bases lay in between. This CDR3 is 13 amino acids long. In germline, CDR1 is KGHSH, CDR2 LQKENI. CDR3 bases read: TGTGCCAGCTCACGGACAGCGAACACTGAA. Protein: CASSRTANTE. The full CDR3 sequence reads CASSRTANTEAFF.

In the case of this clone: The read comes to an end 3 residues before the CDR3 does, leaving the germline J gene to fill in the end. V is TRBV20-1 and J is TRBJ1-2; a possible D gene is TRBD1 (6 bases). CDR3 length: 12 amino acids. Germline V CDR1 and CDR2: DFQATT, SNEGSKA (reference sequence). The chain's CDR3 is CSARVGGRGYTF. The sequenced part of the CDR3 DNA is TGCAGTGCTAGGGTTGGGGGCCGGGGC.

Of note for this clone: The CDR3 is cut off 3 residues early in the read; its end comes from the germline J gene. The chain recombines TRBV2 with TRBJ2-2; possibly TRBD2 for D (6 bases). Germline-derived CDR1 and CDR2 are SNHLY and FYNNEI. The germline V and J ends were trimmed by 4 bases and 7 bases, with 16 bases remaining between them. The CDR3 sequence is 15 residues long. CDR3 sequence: CASSVSEGRGGELFF. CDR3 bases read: TGTGCCAGCAGTGTCTCGGAGGGGCGGGGCGGGGAG.

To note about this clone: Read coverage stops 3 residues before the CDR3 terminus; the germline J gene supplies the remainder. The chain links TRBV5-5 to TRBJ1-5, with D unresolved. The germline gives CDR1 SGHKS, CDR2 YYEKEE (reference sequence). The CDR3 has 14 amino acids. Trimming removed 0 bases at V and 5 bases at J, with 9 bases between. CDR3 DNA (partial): TGTGCCAGCAGCTTGGACAGTACATATCAGCCC. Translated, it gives CASSLDSTYQP. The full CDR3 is CASSLDSTYQPQHF.

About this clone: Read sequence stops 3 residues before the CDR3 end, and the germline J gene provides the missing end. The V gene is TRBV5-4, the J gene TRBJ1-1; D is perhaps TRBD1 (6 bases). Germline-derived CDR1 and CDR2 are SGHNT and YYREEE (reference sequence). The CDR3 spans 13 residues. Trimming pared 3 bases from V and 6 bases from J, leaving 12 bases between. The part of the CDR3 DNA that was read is TGTGCCAGCAGCTCACAGGGATTACCTGAA. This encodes CASSSQGLPE. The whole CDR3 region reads CASSSQGLPEAFF.

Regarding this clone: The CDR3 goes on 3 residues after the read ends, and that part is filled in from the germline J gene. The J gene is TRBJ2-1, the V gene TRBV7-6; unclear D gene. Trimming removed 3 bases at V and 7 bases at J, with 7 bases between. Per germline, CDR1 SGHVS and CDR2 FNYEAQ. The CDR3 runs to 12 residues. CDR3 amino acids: CASSFALNEQFF. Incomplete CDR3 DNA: TGTGCCAGCAGCTTTGCGTTGAATGAG.

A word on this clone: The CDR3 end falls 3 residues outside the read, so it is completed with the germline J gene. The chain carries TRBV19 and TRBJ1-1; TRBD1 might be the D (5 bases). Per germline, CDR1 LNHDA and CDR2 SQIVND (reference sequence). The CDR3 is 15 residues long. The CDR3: CASSLTGETNEKAFF. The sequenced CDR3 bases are TGTGCCAGTAGCCTCACAGGAGAAACTAATGAAAAA.

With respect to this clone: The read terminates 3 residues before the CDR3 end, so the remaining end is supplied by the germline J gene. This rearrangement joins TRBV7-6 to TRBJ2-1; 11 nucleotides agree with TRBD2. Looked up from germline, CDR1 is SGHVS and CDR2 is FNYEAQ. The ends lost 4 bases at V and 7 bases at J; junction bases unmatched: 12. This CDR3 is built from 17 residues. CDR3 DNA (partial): TGTGCCAGCAGCTCGCGTCTTACTAGCGGGAGCGCAAATGAG. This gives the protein CASSSRLTSGSANE. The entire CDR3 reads CASSSRLTSGSANEQFF.

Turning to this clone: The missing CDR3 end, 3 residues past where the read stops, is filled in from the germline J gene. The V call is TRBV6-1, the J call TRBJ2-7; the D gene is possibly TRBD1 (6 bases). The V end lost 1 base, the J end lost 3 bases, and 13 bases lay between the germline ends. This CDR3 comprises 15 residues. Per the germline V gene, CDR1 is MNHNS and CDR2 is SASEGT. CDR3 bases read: TGTGCCAGCAGTGAAGATTGGGGGACATACTACGAG. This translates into CASSEDWGTYYE. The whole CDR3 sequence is CASSEDWGTYYEQYF.

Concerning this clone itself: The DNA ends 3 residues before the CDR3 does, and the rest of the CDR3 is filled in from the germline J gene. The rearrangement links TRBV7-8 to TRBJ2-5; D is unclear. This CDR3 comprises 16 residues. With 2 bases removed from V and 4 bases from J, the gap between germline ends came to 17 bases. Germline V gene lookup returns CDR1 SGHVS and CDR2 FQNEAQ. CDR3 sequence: CASSLKATLRGETQYF. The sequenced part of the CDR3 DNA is TGTGCCAGCAGCTTAAAGGCCACCCTTCGAGGAGAGACC.

The CDR3 is CASRKGLGGTGELFF. The covered CDR3 bases are TGCGCCAGCAGAAAGGGCCTTGGAGGCACCGGGGAG. J is TRBJ2-2 and V is TRBV5-1; TRBD2 is a possible D gene (5 bases). Coverage ceases 3 residues before the CDR3 finishes, and the germline J gene fills in the end. Trimming took off 5 bases at V and 4 bases at J, with 15 bases between the two ends. The germline CDR1 and CDR2 sequences are SGHRS and YFSETQ. The CDR3 runs to 15 residues.

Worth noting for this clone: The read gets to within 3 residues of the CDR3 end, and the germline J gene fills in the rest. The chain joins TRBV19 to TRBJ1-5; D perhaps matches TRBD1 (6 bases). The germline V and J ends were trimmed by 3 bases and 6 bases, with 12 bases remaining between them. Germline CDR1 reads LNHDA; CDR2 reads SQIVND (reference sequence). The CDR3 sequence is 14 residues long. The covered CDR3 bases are TGTGCCAGTAGTATCAGGGGCGGTGGTCAGCCC. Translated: CASSIRGGGQP. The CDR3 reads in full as CASSIRGGGQPQHF.

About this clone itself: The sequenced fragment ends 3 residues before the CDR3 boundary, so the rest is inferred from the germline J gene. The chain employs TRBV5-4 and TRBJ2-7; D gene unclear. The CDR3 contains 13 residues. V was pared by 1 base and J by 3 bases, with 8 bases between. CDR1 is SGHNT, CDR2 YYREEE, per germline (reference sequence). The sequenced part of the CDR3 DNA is TGTGCCAGCAGCTTGTGGCAGAACTACGAG. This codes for CASSLWQNYE. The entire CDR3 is CASSLWQNYEQYF. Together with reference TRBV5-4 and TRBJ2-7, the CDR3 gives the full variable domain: ETGVTQSPTHLIKTRGQQVTLRCSSQSGHNTVSWYQQALGQGPQFIFQYYREEENGRGNFPPRFSGLQFPNYSSELNVNALELDDSALYLCASSLWQNYEQYFGPGTRLTVT.

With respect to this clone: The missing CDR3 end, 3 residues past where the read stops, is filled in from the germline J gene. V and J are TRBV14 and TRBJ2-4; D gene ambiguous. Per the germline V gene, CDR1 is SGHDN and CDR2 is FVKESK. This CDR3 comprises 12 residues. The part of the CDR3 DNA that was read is TGTGCCAGCAGCCAAGGAACGAAGCCT. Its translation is CASSQGTKP. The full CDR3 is CASSQGTKPQYF.

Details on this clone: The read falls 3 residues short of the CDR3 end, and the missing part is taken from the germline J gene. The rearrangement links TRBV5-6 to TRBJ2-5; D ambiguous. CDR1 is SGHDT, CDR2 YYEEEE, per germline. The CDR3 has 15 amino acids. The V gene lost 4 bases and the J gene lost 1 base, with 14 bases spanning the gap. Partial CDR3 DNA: TGTGCCAGCAGCGCTTTGACTCAATTCCAAGAGACC. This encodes CASSALTQFQET. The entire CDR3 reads CASSALTQFQETQYF.

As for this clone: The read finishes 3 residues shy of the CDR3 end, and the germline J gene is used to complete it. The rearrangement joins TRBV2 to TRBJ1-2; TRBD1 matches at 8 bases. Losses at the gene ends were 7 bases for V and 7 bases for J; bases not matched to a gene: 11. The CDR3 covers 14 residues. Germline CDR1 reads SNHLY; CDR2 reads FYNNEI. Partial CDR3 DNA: TGTGCCAGCAAACGCGAATGGACAGGGACTGGC. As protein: CASKREWTGTG. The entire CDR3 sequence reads CASKREWTGTGYTF.

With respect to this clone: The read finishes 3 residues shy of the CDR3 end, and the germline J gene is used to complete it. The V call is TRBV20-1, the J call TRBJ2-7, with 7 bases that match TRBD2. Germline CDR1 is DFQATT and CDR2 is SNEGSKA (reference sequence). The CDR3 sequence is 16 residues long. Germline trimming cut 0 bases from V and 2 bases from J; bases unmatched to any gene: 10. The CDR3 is CSARDQWLAEPYEQYF. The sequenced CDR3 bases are TGCAGTGCTAGAGATCAGTGGCTAGCGGAGCCCTACGAG.

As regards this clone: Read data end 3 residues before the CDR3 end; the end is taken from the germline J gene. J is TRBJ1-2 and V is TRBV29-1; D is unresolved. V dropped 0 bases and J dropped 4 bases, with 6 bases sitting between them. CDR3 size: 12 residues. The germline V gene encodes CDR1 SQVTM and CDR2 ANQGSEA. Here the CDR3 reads CSVEDQFYGYTF. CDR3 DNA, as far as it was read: TGCAGCGTTGAAGATCAGTTCTATGGC.

CDR3 residues: CASSLYSETQYF. The DNA read from the CDR3 is TGTGCCAGCAGCTTGTATTCGGAGACC. The rearrangement links TRBV11-2 to TRBJ2-5, with D uncertain. Read sequence stops 3 residues before the CDR3 end, and the germline J gene provides the missing end. V was cut by 3 bases and J by 5 bases, with 7 bases left in between. This CDR3 spans 12 amino acids. CDR1 is SGHAT and CDR2 is FQNNGV in the germline V gene.

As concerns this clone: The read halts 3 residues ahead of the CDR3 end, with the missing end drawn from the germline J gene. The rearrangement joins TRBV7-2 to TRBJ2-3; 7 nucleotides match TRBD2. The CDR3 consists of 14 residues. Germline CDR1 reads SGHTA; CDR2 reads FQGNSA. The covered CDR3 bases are TGTGCCAGCAGCCTAACTAGCGACGGGGAGACG. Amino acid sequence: CASSLTSDGET. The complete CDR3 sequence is CASSLTSDGETQYF.

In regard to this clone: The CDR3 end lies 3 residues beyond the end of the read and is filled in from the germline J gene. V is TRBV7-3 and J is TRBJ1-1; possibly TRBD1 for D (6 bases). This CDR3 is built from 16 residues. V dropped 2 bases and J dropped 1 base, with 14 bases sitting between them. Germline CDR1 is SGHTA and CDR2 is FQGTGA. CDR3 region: CASSLGGGQANTEAFF. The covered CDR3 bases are TGTGCCAGCAGCTTAGGGGGCGGGCAAGCGAACACTGAA.

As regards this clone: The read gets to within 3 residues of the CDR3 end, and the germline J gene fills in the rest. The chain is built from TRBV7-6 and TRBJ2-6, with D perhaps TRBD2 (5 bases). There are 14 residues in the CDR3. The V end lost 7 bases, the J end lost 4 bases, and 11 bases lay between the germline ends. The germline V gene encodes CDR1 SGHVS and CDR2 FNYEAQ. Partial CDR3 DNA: TGTGCCAGCACCCCGGGGATAGGGGCCAACGTC. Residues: CASTPGIGANV. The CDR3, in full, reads CASTPGIGANVLTF.